A selection of T cell receptor beta chains follows, all from one sample in a study of tumor-infiltrating lymphocytes in primary liver carcinoma. TCRdb reprocessed the multiplex PCR reads with MiXCR, giving one entry per CDR3 protein. The repertoire includes a few hundred thousand distinct CDR3 sequences, about three fifths of them detected once, and approximately 15% sits in the top ten. Sequenced input: peripheral blood. All receptors come from a woman in her 30s with primary liver carcinoma and hepatitis B virus infection. CDR3s include the opening cysteine and the closing phenylalanine or tryptophan. Fields, in order: V gene, CDR3 protein.

>TRBV12-3/TRBV12-4
CASSRDYTISYNEQFF
>TRBV11-2
CTSSLFWERYHEQFF
>TRBV4-2
CASSRLAGDNEQFF
>TRBV6-5
CASTYYGEKTGYTF
>TRBV11-3
CASSLASIRVGGELFF
>TRBV5-6
CASSYCGVVRTFF
>TRBV6-5
CASSPYWGKETQYF
>TRBV29-1
CVVRSRTGELFF
>TRBV29-1
CSVDDSAREGSSEAFF
>TRBV7-8
CASSSGLLSGRGTDTQYF
>TRBV6-5
CASREQGAHEQFF
>TRBV5-6
CASSRGGLAGETQYF
>TRBV12-3/TRBV12-4
CASSLLASSGEQFF
>TRBV6-6
CASSYSRDTQYF
>TRBV13
CASSLGDLAGFTDTQYF
>TRBV10-2
CASMTGGSSYNGQFF
>TRBV5-4
CASSPQTVGSTEAFF
>TRBV10-2
CASSGRPGGETQYF
>TRBV6-6
CASSYPGQAETQYF
>TRBV6-2/TRBV6-3
CASSPGTRFPYNEQFF
>TRBV28
CASSKPLSGTRGTKTQYF
>TRBV7-9
CSSSLAAGGIYEQYF
>TRBV5-4
CASSLGPGGQPQHF
>TRBV11-2
CTGSLEGTGFGETQYF
>TRBV5-8
CASSLFTNTGELFF
>TRBV30
CACSVLLGQFF
>TRBV6-1
CASSERETYEQYF
>TRBV6-2/TRBV6-3
CASSHPRDGEQYF
>TRBV11-3
CASSSAGRHTGELSF
>TRBV12-3/TRBV12-4
CASRLAGGPVEQYF
>TRBV28
CATLQRLPGAYEQFF
>TRBV12-3/TRBV12-4
CASSLGSTRGQETQYF
>TRBV11-2
CTSAGGNPPYEQYF
>TRBV4-1
CASSQLTGGTETQYF
>TRBV6-2/TRBV6-3
CASSYRPPNQPQHF
>TRBV18
CASSPGTGQYYEQYF
>TRBV4-1
CASSQSGQGGYGYTF
>TRBV19
CASSKGDTGGGGYTF
>TRBV6-5
CASSYSRTSLGVRPQHF
>TRBV6-6
CASSSGETEAFF
>TRBV11-2
CASGPRIRAGGPTDTQYF
>TRBV12-3/TRBV12-4
CASSLVTVENIQYF
>TRBV6-1
CASTRTGPVNTIYF
>TRBV6-5
CASSITRGGTEAFF
>TRBV7-9
CASSYWTGTDTQYF